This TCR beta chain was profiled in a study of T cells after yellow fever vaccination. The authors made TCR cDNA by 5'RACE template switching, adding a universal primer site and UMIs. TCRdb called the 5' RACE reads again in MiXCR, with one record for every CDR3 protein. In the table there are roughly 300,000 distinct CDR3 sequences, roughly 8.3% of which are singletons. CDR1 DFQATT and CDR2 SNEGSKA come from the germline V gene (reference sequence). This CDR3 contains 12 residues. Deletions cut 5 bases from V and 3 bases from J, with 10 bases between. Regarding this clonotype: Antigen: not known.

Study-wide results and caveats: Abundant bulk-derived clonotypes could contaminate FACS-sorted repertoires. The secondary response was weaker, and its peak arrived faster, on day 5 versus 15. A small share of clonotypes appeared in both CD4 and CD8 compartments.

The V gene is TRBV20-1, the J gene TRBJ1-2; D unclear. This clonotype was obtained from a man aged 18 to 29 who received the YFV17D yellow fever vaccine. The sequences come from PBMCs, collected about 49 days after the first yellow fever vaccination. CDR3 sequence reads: CSALPGYYGYTF. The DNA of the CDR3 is TGCAGTGCTCTACCGGGTTACTATGGCTACACCTTC.